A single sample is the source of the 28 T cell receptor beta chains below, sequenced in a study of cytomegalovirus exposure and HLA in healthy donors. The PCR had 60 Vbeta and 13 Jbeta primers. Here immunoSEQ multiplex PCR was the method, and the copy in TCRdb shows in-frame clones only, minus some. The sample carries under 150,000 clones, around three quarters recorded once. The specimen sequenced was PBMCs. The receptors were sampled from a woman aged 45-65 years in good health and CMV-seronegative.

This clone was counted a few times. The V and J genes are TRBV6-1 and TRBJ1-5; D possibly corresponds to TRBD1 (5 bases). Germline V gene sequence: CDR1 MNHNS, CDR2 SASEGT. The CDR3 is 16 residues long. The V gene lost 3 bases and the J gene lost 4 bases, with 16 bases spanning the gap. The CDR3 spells CASSERTRVPNQPQHF. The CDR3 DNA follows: TGTGCCAGCAGTGAGAGAACCAGGGTACCTAATCAGCCCCAGCATTTT.

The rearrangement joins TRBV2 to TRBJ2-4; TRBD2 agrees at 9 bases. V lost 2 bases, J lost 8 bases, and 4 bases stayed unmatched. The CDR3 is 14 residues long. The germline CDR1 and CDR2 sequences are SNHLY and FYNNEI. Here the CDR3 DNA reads TGTGCCAGCAGTGAACGGACTAGCGTTTACATTCAGTACTTC. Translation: CASSERTSVYIQYF.

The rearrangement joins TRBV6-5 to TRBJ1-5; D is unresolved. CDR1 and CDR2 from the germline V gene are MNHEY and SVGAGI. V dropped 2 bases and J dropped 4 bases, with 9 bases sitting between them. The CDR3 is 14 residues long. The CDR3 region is CASSYSRGNQPQHF. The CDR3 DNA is TGTGCCAGCAGTTACAGCCGGGGTAATCAGCCCCAGCATTTT.

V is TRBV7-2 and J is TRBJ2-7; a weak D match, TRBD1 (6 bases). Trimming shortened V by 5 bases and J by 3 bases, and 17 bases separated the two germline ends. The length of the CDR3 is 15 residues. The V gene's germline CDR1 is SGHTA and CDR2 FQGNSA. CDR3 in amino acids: CASSQDVAGDYEQYF. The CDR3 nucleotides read TGTGCCAGCAGCCAGGACGTGGCAGGGGACTACGAGCAGTACTTC.

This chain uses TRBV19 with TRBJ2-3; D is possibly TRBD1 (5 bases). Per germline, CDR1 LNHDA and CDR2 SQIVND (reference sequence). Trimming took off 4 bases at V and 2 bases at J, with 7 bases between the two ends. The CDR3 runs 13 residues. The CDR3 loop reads CASSTGYTDTQYF. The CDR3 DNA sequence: TGTGCCAGTAGTACAGGGTACACAGATACGCAGTATTTT.

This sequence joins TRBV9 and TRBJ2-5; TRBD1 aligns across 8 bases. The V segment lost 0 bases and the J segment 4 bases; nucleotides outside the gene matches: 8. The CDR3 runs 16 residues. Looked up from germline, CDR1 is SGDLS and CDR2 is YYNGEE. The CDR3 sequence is CASSVGGGRGLETQYF. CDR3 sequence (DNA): TGTGCCAGCAGCGTAGGGGGAGGCAGGGGGCTAGAGACCCAGTACTTC.

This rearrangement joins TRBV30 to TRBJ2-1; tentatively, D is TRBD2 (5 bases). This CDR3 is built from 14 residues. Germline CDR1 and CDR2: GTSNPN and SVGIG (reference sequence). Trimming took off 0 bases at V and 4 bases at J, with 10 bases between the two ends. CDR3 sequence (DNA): TGTGCCTGGAGTGTACTAGGACTGTACAATGAGCAGTTCTTC. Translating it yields CAWSVLGLYNEQFF.

The CDR3 coding sequence is TGTGCCAGCAGCGTAGGGGGGGAAATAGCCAAAAACATTCAGTACTTC. It codes for CASSVGGEIAKNIQYF. This chain links TRBV9 with TRBJ2-4, with D perhaps matching TRBD2 (6 bases). This CDR3 is built from 16 residues. Per the germline V gene, CDR1 is SGDLS and CDR2 is YYNGEE. V shed 0 bases and J shed 0 bases, with 10 bases lying between them.

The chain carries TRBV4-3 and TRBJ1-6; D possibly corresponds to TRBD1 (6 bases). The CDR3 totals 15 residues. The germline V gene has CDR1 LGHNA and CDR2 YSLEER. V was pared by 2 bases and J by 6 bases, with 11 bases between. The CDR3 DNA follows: TGCGCCAGCAGCCAAAGGAACAGGGTTAATTCACCCCTCCACTTT. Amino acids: CASSQRNRVNSPLHF.

Here the CDR3 DNA reads TGTGCCAGCAGTTTTTTTAGCCAGAGCTACGAGCAGTACTTC. This translates into CASSFFSQSYEQYF. The rearrangement uses TRBV6-1 and TRBJ2-7; D ambiguous. Trimming removed 5 bases at V and 3 bases at J, with 14 bases between. The CDR3 has 14 residues. CDR1 MNHNS and CDR2 SASEGT come from the germline V gene.

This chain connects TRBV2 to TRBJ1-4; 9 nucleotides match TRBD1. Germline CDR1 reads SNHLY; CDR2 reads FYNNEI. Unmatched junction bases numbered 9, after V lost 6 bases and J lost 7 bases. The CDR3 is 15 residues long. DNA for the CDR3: TGTGCCAGCAGCCGGGACAGGGCAGGAGGTGAAAAACTGTTTTTT. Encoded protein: CASSRDRAGGEKLFF.

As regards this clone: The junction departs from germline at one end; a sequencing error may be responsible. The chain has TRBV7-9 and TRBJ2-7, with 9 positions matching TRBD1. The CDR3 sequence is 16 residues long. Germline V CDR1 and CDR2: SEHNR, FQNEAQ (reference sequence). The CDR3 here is CSSSPRTGADNYEQYF. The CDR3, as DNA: TGTTCCAGCAGCCCTCGGACAGGGGCGGATAACTACGAGCAGTACTTC.

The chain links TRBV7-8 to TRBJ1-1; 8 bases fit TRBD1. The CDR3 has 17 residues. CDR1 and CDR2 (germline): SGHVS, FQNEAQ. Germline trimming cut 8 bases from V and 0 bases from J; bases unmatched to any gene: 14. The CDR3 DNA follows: TGTGCCAGCTCTCACCTCCGGGACAGGCGAATGAACACTGAAGCTTTCTTT. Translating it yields CASSHLRDRRMNTEAFF.

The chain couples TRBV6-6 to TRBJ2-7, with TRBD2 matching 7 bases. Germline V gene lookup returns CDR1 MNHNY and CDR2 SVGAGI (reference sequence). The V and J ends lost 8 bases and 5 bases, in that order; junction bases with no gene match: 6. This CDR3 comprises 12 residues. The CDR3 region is CASLGLWDEQYF. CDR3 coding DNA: TGTGCCAGCTTGGGACTATGGGACGAGCAGTACTTC.

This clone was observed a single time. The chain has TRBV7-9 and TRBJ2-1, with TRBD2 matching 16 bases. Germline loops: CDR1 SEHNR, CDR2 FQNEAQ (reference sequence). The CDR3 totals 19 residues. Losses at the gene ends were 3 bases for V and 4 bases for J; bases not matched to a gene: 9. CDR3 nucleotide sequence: TGTGCCAGCAGCTTCTCTCCGGGACTAGCGGGAGGGATATACAATGAGCAGTTCTTC. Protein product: CASSFSPGLAGGIYNEQFF. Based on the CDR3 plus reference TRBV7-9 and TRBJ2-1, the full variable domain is DTGVSQNPRHKITKRGQNVTFRCDPISEHNRLYWYRQTLGQGPEFLTYFQNEAQLEKSRLLSDRFSAERPKGSFSTLEIQRTEQGDSAMYLCASSFSPGLAGGIYNEQFFGPGTRLTVL.

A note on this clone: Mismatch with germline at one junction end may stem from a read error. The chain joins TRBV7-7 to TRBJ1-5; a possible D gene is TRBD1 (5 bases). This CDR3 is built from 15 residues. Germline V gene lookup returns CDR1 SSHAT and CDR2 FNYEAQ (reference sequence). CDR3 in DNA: TGTGCTAGCAGGTTACAGGATACGAGCAATCAGCCCCAGCATTTT. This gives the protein CASRLQDTSNQPQHF.

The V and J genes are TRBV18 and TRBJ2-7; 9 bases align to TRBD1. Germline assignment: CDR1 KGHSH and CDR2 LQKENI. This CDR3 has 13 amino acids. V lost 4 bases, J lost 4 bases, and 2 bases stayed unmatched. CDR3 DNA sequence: TGTGCCAGCTCACAGACAGGGGGGTACGAGCAGTACTTC. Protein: CASSQTGGYEQYF.

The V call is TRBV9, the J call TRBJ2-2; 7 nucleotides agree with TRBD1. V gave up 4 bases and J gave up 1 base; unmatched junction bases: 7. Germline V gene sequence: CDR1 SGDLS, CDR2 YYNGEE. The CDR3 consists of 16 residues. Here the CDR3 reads CASSSQTGENTGELFF. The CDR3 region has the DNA TGTGCCAGCAGCTCCCAAACAGGGGAGAACACCGGGGAGCTGTTTTTT.

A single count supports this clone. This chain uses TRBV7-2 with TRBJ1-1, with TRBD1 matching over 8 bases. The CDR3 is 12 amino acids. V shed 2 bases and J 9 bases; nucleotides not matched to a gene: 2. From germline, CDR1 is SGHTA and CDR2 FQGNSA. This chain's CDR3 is CASSLRTGKAFF. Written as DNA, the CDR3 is TGTGCCAGCAGCTTACGGACAGGGAAAGCTTTCTTT.

This CDR3 reads CASSLSGQGAQKEGYTF. The CDR3 DNA reads TGTGCCAGCAGTTTATCGGGACAGGGGGCGCAGAAGGAAGGCTACACCTTC. This chain joins TRBV28 and TRBJ1-2, with 12 bases matching TRBD1. The CDR3 length is 17 residues. J was trimmed by 8 bases and V by 1 base; bases with no gene match: 11. Germline V gene lookup returns CDR1 MDHEN and CDR2 SYDVKM.

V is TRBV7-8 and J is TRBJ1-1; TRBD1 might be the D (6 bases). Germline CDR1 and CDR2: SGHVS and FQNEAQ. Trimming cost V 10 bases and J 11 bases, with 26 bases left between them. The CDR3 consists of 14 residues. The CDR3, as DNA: TGTGCCAACCTTCAGGACAGCTCGGGTTTCGGGGCTTTCTTT. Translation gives CANLQDSSGFGAFF.

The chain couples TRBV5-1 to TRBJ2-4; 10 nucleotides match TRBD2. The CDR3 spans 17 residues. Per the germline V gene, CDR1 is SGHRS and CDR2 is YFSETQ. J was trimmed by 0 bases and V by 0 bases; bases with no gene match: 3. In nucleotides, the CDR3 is TGCGCCAGCAGCTTGGAAACTAGCGGGGCAGCCAAAAACATTCAGTACTTC. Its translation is CASSLETSGAAKNIQYF. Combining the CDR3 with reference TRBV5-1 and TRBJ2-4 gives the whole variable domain KAGVTQTPRYLIKTRGQQVTLSCSPISGHRSVSWYQQTPGQGLQFLFEYFSETQRNKGNFPGRFSGRQFSNSRSEMNVSTLELGDSALYLCASSLETSGAAKNIQYFGAGTRLSVL.

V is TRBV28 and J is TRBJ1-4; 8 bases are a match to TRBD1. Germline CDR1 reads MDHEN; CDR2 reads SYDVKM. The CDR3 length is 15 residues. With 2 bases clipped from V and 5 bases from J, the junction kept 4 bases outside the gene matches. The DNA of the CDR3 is TGTGCCAGCAGTTTACGGCAGGGGGCGAATGAAAAACTGTTTTTT. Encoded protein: CASSLRQGANEKLFF.

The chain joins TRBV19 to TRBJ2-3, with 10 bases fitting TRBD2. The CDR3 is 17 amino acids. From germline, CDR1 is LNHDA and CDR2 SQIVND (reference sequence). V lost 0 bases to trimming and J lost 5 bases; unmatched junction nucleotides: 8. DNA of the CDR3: TGTGCCAGTAGTATAGAAGCAGCGGGAGGGCCTATAGATACGCAGTATTTT. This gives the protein CASSIEAAGGPIDTQYF.

The CDR3 loop is CASRYGTGLSGANVLTF. The DNA for the CDR3 is TGTGCCAGCAGATACGGGACAGGGCTGTCTGGGGCCAACGTCCTGACTTTC. The chain uses TRBV7-2 and TRBJ2-6; 9 bases fit TRBD1. The germline V gene encodes CDR1 SGHTA and CDR2 FQGNSA. The CDR3 totals 17 residues. V was clipped by 6 bases and J by 1 base; unmatched bases: 7.

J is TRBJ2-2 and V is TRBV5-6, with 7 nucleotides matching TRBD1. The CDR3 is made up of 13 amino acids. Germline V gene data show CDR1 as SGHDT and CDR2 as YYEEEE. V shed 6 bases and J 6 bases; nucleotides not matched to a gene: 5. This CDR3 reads CASTRGTAGELFF. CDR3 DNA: TGTGCCAGCACCAGGGGGACCGCCGGGGAGCTGTTTTTT.

For the CDR3, the DNA is TGTGCCAGCAGTTTAAGACAGGCTCAAGAGACCCAGTACTTC. This sequence encodes CASSLRQAQETQYF. The chain joins TRBV27 to TRBJ2-5; a weak D match, TRBD1 (6 bases). CDR3 length: 14 amino acids. Germline CDR1 reads MNHEY; CDR2 reads SMNVEV (reference sequence). The V end lost 2 bases, the J end lost 2 bases, and 9 bases lay between the germline ends.

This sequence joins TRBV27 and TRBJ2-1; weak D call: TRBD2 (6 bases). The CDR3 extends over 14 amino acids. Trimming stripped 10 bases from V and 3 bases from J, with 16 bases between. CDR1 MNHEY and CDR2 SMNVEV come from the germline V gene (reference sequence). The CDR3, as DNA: TGTGCCACCGGCGGGGTGGGAATCTACAATGAGCAGTTCTTC. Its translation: CATGGVGIYNEQFF.